A selection of T cell receptor beta chains follows, all from one sample in a study of blood T cell repertoires in COVID-19. Sequencing used immunoSEQ multiplex PCR; TCRdb keeps in-frame clones, though not all of them. Found here are roughly 140,000 clones, around 80% of them singletons; the top ten hold 1.5% to 2%. Input material: PBMCs or T cells enriched from blood (not recorded which). The receptor source for this set is a woman aged 18-29 years who had been exposed to COVID-19. Each CDR3 is given with its conserved first and last residue. The D gene is left open where the match is weak. Clone size is shown for a subset of rows, as once, few, many or a class of expanded clone.

clone_size	j_call	d_call	cdr3_length	v_call	cdr3_aa	cdr3_nt
once	TRBJ2-7	TRBD2	15	TRBV7-8	CASSLRRTRPYEQYF	TGTGCCAGCAGCTTAAGGCGGACTAGACCCTACGAGCAGTACTTC
-	TRBJ2-2	-	13	TRBV9	CASSVGEPGELFF	TGTGCCAGCAGCGTAGGCGAACCCGGGGAGCTGTTTTTT
-	TRBJ2-5	-	16	TRBV3-1/TRBV3-2	CASSPNHLDFGETQYF	TGTGCCAGCAGCCCGAACCACCTAGATTTCGGGGAGACCCAGTACTTC
-	TRBJ1-5	TRBD1	13	TRBV7-2	CASAGTGYQPQHF	TGTGCCAGCGCCGGGACAGGGTATCAGCCCCAGCATTTT
-	TRBJ1-2	-	13	TRBV6-2/TRBV6-3	CASSDNTDRGYTF	TGTGCCAGCAGCGACAACACGGATCGTGGCTACACCTTC
-	TRBJ2-1	-	14	TRBV6-5	CASSYSRFGNEQFF	TGTGCCAGCAGTTACTCGAGGTTTGGCAATGAGCAGTTCTTC
-	TRBJ2-1	-	12	TRBV5-5	CASSSPSLLEFF	TGTGCCAGCAGCTCCCCATCCCTTTTAGAGTTCTTC
few	TRBJ2-1	TRBD1	18	TRBV29-1	CSVEGWDRGPNSYNEQFF	TGCAGCGTGGAGGGCTGGGACAGGGGGCCGAACTCCTACAATGAGCAGTTCTTC
-	TRBJ1-1	-	14	TRBV5-1	CASSLDQGFGEAFF	TGCGCCAGCAGCTTGGATCAGGGCTTTGGTGAAGCTTTCTTT
-	TRBJ1-3	TRBD1	17	TRBV13	CASSPEGARDSGNTIYF	TGTGCCAGCAGCCCAGAGGGGGCCAGGGACTCTGGAAACACCATATATTTT
-	TRBJ2-5	-	17	TRBV21-1	CASSKVKGQGNQETQYF	TGTGCCAGCAGCAAAGTGAAGGGACAGGGGAACCAAGAGACCCAGTACTTC
-	TRBJ2-7	-	14	TRBV5-1	CASSYGGGSYEQYF	TGCGCCAGCAGCTATGGAGGAGGCTCCTACGAGCAGTACTTC
-	TRBJ1-5	-	15	TRBV6-1	CASSEAGGMQQPQHF	TGTGCCAGCAGTGAAGCGGGAGGTATGCAACAGCCCCAGCATTTT
-	TRBJ1-5	-	16	TRBV6-1	CASSDRGGGRSQPQHF	TGTGCCAGCAGTGACAGGGGAGGGGGTAGGAGTCAGCCCCAGCATTTT
-	TRBJ2-6	-	16	TRBV2	CASSESKGTGANVLTF	TGTGCCAGCAGTGAAAGTAAGGGGACTGGGGCCAACGTCCTGACTTTC
-	TRBJ1-2	TRBD1	13	TRBV7-3	CASSFDRGRGYTF	TGTGCCAGCAGCTTTGACAGGGGGCGCGGCTACACCTTC
-	TRBJ2-5	-	14	TRBV24-1	CATSDPQVQETQYF	TGTGCCACCAGTGATCCGCAGGTACAAGAGACCCAGTACTTC
few	TRBJ1-1	-	14	TRBV24-1	CATSDPSSTTEAFF	TGTGCCACCAGTGATCCGTCATCTACCACTGAAGCTTTCTTT
once	TRBJ1-1	-	13	TRBV5-1	CASSVSTNTEAFF	TGCGCCAGCAGCGTTTCTACGAACACTGAAGCTTTCTTT
once	TRBJ1-4	-	12	TRBV10-1	CASSDRGEKLFF	TGCGCCAGCAGTGACAGGGGTGAAAAACTGTTTTTT
-	TRBJ1-1	-	13	TRBV12-3/TRBV12-4	CASDRNLNTEAFF	TGTGCCAGCGACAGGAATTTGAACACTGAAGCTTTCTTT
once	TRBJ2-5	-	16	TRBV5-1	CASISGGTEKQETQYF	TGCGCCAGCATCTCCGGCGGGACGGAGAAGCAAGAGACCCAGTACTTC
-	TRBJ2-6	TRBD2	15	TRBV19	CASSIGGYGANVLTF	TGTGCCAGTAGTATCGGGGGGTACGGGGCCAACGTCCTGACTTTC
-	TRBJ2-7	TRBD1	11	TRBV19	CASHLRQGNYF	TGTGCCAGTCACCTCAGACAGGGTAATTACTTC
-	TRBJ1-4	-	14	TRBV2	CASSEAASGEKLFF	TGTGCCAGCAGTGAAGCGGCATCAGGTGAAAAACTGTTTTTT
-	TRBJ2-1	TRBD2	16	TRBV3-1/TRBV3-2	CASSRQLAGGKNEQFF	TGTGCCAGCAGCCGACAACTAGCGGGAGGGAAGAATGAGCAGTTCTTC
-	TRBJ2-1	-	13	TRBV19	CASTQGPYNEQFF	TGTGCCAGTACCCAGGGGCCTTACAATGAGCAGTTCTTC
-	TRBJ2-1	-	14	TRBV5-1	CASSIPTFPNEQFF	TGCGCCAGCAGCATCCCGACTTTTCCCAATGAGCAGTTCTTC
-	TRBJ1-2	-	12	TRBV6-5	CASSTGYYGYTF	TGTGCCAGCAGCACAGGGTACTATGGCTACACCTTC
-	TRBJ2-5	-	10	TRBV28	CASSGETQYF	TGTGCCAGCAGCGGAGAGACCCAGTACTTC
-	TRBJ2-1	TRBD2	16	TRBV19	CASSGLAGVFYNEQFF	TGTGCCAGTAGTGGACTAGCGGGAGTATTCTACAATGAGCAGTTCTTC
-	TRBJ1-1	-	10	TRBV12-3/TRBV12-4	CASGGTEAFF	TGTGCCAGTGGGGGGACTGAAGCTTTCTTT
-	TRBJ2-7	TRBD2	15	TRBV6-2/TRBV6-3	CASSDSGRRTYEQYF	TGTGCCAGCAGTGATAGCGGGAGGCGGACCTACGAGCAGTACTTC
once	TRBJ2-7	TRBD2	15	TRBV6-2/TRBV6-3	CASSFLTSSPYEQYF	TGTGCCAGCAGTTTTTTGACTAGCTCTCCCTACGAGCAGTACTTC
-	TRBJ2-7	-	12	TRBV30	CAWSVGRSEQYF	TGTGCCTGGAGTGTTGGTAGGAGCGAGCAGTACTTC
once	TRBJ1-2	-	13	TRBV3-1/TRBV3-2	CASSQTHSYGYTF	TGTGCCAGCAGCCAAACCCACTCGTATGGCTACACCTTC
-	TRBJ1-1	-	15	TRBV21-1	CASLRDSTFGTEAFF	TGTGCCAGCCTAAGGGACAGTACCTTCGGGACTGAAGCTTTCTTT
-	TRBJ1-1	-	16	TRBV18	CASKVSGGRGNTEAFF	TGTGCCAGCAAAGTCTCCGGCGGGAGGGGAAACACTGAAGCTTTCTTT
-	TRBJ2-5	-	17	TRBV27	CASSLTRTALGKETQYF	TGTGCCAGCAGTTTAACCCGGACAGCTTTGGGGAAAGAGACCCAGTACTTC
-	TRBJ1-4	-	22	TRBV7-5	CVRSHMSRDREPYLRSNEKLFF	TGTGTCAGAAGCCATATGTCCCGGGACAGGGAACCCTATTTAAGGTCTAATGAAAAACTGTTTTTT
-	TRBJ1-2	TRBD1	13	TRBV10-3	CAISDPRGDGYTF	TGTGCCATCAGTGACCCCAGGGGGGATGGCTACACCTTC
-	TRBJ2-4	TRBD2	20	TRBV3-1/TRBV3-2	CASSQSGAGLAGIAKNIQYF	TGTGCCAGCAGCCAATCCGGCGCGGGACTAGCGGGAATAGCCAAAAACATTCAGTACTTC